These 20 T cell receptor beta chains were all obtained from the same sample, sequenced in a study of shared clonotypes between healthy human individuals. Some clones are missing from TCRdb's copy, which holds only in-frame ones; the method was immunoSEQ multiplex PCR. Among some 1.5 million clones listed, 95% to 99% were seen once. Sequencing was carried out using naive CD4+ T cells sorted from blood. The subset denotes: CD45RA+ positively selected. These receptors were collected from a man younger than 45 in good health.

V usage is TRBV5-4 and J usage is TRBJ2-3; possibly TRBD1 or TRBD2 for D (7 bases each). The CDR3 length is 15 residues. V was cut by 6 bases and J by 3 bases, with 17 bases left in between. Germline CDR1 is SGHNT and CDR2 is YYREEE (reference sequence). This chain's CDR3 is CASTATGRVTDTQYF. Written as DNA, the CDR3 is TGTGCCAGCACCGCGACAGGGAGGGTGACAGATACGCAGTATTTT.

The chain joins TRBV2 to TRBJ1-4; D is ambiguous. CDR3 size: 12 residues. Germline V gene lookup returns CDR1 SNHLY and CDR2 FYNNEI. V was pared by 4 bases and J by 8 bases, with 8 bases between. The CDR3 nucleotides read TGTGCCAGCAGTGTTCCCGGCGAAAAACTGTTTTTT. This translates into CASSVPGEKLFF.

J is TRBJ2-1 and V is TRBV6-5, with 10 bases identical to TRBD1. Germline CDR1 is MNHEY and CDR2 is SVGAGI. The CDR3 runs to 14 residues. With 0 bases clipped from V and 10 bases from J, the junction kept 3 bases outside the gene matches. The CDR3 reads CASSYSATGGEQFF. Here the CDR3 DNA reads TGTGCCAGCAGTTACTCTGCGACAGGGGGCGAGCAGTTCTTC.

As DNA, the CDR3 is TGTGCCAGCAGGGGGACAGGGGGCGGCAATCAGCCCCAGCATTTT. It encodes CASRGTGGGNQPQHF. The J gene is TRBJ1-5, the V gene TRBV28, with 12 bases identical to TRBD1. The ends lost 6 bases at V and 2 bases at J; junction bases unmatched: 2. The CDR3 contains 15 residues. Germline assignment: CDR1 MDHEN and CDR2 SYDVKM.

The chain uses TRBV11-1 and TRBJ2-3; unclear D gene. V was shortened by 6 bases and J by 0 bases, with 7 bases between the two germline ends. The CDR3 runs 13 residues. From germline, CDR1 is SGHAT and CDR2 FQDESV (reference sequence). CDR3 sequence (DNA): TGTGCCAGCAGTTCAACTAGCACAGATACGCAGTATTTT. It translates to CASSSTSTDTQYF.

The CDR3 protein is CASSFSPPRYGYTF. CDR3 nucleotides: TGTGCCAGCAGTTTTTCCCCTCCTCGGTATGGCTACACCTTC. The chain recombines TRBV27 with TRBJ1-2; D is undetermined. CDR1 and CDR2 from the germline V gene are MNHEY and SMNVEV (reference sequence). The CDR3 sequence is 14 residues long. The ends were cut back, 3 bases at V and 5 bases at J, with 13 bases in the middle.

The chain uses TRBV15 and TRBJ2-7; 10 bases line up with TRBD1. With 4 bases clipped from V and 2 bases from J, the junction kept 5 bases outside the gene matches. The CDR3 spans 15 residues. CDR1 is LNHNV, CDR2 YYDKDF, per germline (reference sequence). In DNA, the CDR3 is TGTGCCACCAGCACGGGACAGGGGATCCCCTACGAGCAGTACTTC. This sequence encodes CATSTGQGIPYEQYF.

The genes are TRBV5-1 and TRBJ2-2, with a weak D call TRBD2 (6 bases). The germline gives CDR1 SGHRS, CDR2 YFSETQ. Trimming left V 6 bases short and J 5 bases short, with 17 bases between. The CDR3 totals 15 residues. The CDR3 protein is CASNTMAGKTGELFF. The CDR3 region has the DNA TGCGCCAGCAATACAATGGCGGGAAAGACCGGGGAGCTGTTTTTT.

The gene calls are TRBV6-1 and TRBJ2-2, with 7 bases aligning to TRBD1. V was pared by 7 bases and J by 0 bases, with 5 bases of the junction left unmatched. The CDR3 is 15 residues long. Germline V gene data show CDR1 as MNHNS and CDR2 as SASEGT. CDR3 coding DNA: TGTGCCAGCATAAGGGACAGATCGAACACCGGGGAGCTGTTTTTT. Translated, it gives CASIRDRSNTGELFF.

The CDR3, as DNA: TGTGCCAGCAGCTTAACGGCGGGAGCCGAGACCCAGTACTTC. It yields the protein CASSLTAGAETQYF. The V gene is TRBV13, the J gene TRBJ2-5, with TRBD2 identical over 7 bases. This CDR3 contains 14 residues. Germline values: CDR1 PRHDT, CDR2 FYEKMQ (reference sequence). The junction had 5 bases not matched to a gene; V was cut back by 2 bases and J by 5 bases.

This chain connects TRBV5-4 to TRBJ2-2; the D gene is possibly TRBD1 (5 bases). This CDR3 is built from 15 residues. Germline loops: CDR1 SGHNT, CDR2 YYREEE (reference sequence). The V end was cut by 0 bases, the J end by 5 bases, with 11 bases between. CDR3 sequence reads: CASSLEAGRTGELFF. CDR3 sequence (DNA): TGTGCCAGCAGCTTGGAGGCAGGGCGAACCGGGGAGCTGTTTTTT.

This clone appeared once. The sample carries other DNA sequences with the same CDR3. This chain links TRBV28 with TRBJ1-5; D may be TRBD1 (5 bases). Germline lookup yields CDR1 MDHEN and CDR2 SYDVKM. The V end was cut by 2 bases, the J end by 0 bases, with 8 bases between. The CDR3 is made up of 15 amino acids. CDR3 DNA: TGTGCCAGCAGTTTAGGGGGAAGTAGCAATCAGCCCCAGCATTTT. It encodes CASSLGGSSNQPQHF.

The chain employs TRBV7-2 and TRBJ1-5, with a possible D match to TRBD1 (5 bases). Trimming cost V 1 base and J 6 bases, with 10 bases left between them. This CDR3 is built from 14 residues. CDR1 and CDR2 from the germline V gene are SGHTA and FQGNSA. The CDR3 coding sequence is TGTGCCAGCAGCTTAGAGCCAGGGCCTCAGCCCCAGCATTTT. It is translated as CASSLEPGPQPQHF.

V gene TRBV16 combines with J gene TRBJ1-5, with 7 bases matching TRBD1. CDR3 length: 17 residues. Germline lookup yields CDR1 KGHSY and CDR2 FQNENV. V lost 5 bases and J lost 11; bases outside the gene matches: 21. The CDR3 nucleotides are TGTGCCAGCAGCAACCAGATCAGGACAGGCCCGCAAGGAGCCCAGCATTTT. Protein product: CASSNQIRTGPQGAQHF.

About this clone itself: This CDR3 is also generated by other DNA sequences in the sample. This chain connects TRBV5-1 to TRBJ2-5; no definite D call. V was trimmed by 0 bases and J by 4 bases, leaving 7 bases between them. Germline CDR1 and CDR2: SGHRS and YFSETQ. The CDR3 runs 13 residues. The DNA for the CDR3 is TGCGCCAGCAGCTTGGAGTTAAGAGAGACCCAGTACTTC. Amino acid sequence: CASSLELRETQYF. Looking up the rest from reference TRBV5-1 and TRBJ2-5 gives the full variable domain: KAGVTQTPRYLIKTRGQQVTLSCSPISGHRSVSWYQQTPGQGLQFLFEYFSETQRNKGNFPGRFSGRQFSNSRSEMNVSTLELGDSALYLCASSLELRETQYFGPGTRLLVL.

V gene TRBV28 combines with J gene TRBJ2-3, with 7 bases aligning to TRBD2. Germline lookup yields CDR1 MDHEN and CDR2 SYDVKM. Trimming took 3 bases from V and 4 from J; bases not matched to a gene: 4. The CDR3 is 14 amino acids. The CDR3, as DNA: TGTGCCAGCAGTTTTGCGGGAGACGCAGATACGCAGTATTTT. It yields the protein CASSFAGDADTQYF.

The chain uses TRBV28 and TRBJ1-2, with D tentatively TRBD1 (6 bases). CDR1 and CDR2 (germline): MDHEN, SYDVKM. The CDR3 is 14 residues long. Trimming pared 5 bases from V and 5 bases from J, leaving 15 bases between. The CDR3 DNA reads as TGTGCCAGCAGTCCACAAATCCAGGGGTATGGCTACACCTTC. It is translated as CASSPQIQGYGYTF.

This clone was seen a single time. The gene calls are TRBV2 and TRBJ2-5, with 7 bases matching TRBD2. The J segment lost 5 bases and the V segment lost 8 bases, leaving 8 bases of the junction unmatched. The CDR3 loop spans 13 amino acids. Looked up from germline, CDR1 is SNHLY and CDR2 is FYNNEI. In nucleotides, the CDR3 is TGTGCCAGCGGTCAGCGGGATTGGGAGACCCAGTACTTC. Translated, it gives CASGQRDWETQYF.

CDR3 bases: TGTGCCAGCAGCCCCCCCGGGGACGGGAACACTGAAGCTTTCTTT. Encoded protein: CASSPPGDGNTEAFF. This sequence joins TRBV5-8 and TRBJ1-1; D possibly corresponds to TRBD1 (5 bases). From germline, CDR1 is SGHTS and CDR2 YDEGEE. The CDR3 length is 15 residues. V lost 4 bases and J lost 1, with 14 bases in between.

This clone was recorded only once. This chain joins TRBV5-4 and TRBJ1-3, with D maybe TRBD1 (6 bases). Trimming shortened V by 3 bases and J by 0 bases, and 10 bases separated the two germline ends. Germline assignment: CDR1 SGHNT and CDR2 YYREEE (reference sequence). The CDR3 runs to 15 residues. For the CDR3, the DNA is TGTGCCAGCAGCTCGACAGGCCGCTCTGGAAACACCATATATTTT. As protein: CASSSTGRSGNTIYF. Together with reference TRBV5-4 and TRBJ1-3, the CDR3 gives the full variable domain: ETGVTQSPTHLIKTRGQQVTLRCSSQSGHNTVSWYQQALGQGPQFIFQYYREEENGRGNFPPRFSGLQFPNYSSELNVNALELDDSALYLCASSSTGRSGNTIYFGEGSWLTVV.